This T cell receptor beta chain was identified during a study of cytomegalovirus exposure and HLA in healthy donors. Study-wide points: Several of the most significant clusters appeared, in a later analysis, to be linked to common viral pathogens. Researchers reportedly found TCR beta sequences accurately predicted most subjects' HLA-A and HLA-B alleles. Some V segments, TRBV6-2 and TRBV6-3 among them, were indistinguishable and were therefore excluded.

Amplification used 60 Vbeta primers and 13 Jbeta primers. Authors' analysis steps: It was a later analysis that counted about 80 million unique TCR beta chains, of which around 11 million were shared. The method was immunoSEQ multiplex PCR; TCRdb's version includes in-frame clones alone and lacks a portion of them. From that table come the V and J calls and clone size; the DNA was used to work out D and trimming. The sample records 130,000 to 150,000 clones, roughly 77% being singletons. About this clone: Antigen unknown.

The CDR3 contains 15 residues. Deletions cut 0 bases from V and 0 bases from J, with 7 bases between. CDR1 SGHRS and CDR2 YFSETQ come from the germline V gene. The rearrangement links TRBV5-1 to TRBJ1-5; D unresolved. This clonotype was sampled from a man aged 25 to 40 in good health and CMV-seronegative. The specimen sequenced was PBMCs. The CDR3: CASSLGGYSNQPQHF. The CDR3 nucleotides read TGCGCCAGCAGCTTGGGAGGGTATAGCAATCAGCCCCAGCATTTT.